A selection of T cell receptor beta chains follows, all from one sample in a study of OX40 agonist ivuxolimab in advanced cancers. Sequencing used immunoSEQ multiplex PCR; TCRdb keeps in-frame clones, though not all of them. In the table there are tens of thousands of clones, about nine tenths of which are singletons. Sequencing was performed on CD4+ or CD8+ T cells sorted from blood, taken in a trial of the OX40 agonist ivuxolimab. The receptors shown here come from an adult with an advanced solid tumor such as melanoma, head and neck, liver or kidney cancer. The conserved cysteine and the conserved F or W are not part of the CDR3 here. The order of the fields is V gene, J gene, clone size, CDR3 protein. Not every row has a clone size; where given, it reads once, few, many or a size class.

V: TRBV6-1
J: TRBJ2-1
size: NA
CDR3: ASNEPGLAYNEQF

V: TRBV2
J: TRBJ2-1
size: once
CDR3: ASSVERGEYNEQF

V: TRBV29-1
J: TRBJ1-5
size: many
CDR3: SVSEGYGQPQH

V: TRBV5-1
J: TRBJ2-3
size: NA
CDR3: ASSLGISGGSTDTQY

V: TRBV6-5
J: TRBJ2-7
size: NA
CDR3: ASSYSRRYSYEQY

V: TRBV19
J: TRBJ1-1
size: NA
CDR3: ASIKTARNTEAF

V: TRBV19
J: TRBJ1-1
size: NA
CDR3: ASSITRGTEAF

V: TRBV27
J: TRBJ2-4
size: NA
CDR3: ASSILAKNIQY

V: TRBV7-9
J: NA
size: once
CDR3: ASSLAGGPYEQY

V: TRBV19
J: TRBJ1-1
size: NA
CDR3: ASRYRDRGFMNTEAF

V: TRBV2
J: TRBJ1-5
size: few
CDR3: ASSEGTRAEPQH

V: TRBV29-1
J: TRBJ2-7
size: NA
CDR3: SVAGTSGTSYEQY

V: TRBV29-1
J: TRBJ1-1
size: NA
CDR3: SSPGAGNTEAF

V: TRBV5-6
J: TRBJ2-2
size: NA
CDR3: ASSLRRPTGELF

V: TRBV2
J: TRBJ2-7
size: NA
CDR3: ASRDDRDEQY

V: TRBV18
J: TRBJ2-1
size: NA
CDR3: ASSPGGRVQF

V: TRBV15
J: TRBJ2-1
size: NA
CDR3: ATSRDISGNSEQF

V: TRBV11-2
J: TRBJ2-7
size: NA
CDR3: ASSLATRRDYEQY

V: TRBV2
J: TRBJ2-1
size: NA
CDR3: ASSEAERDYNEQF

V: TRBV7-9
J: TRBJ2-1
size: NA
CDR3: ASSPRTSGNEQF

V: TRBV18
J: TRBJ2-5
size: NA
CDR3: ASSPSTPRGRQETQY

V: TRBV5-1
J: TRBJ2-5
size: NA
CDR3: ASTRAGGETQY

V: TRBV28
J: TRBJ2-3
size: NA
CDR3: ASSPPTSGTDTQY

V: TRBV4-1
J: TRBJ2-2
size: once
CDR3: ASSQGTDTSNTGELF

V: TRBV14
J: TRBJ1-1
size: few
CDR3: ASSRNTEAF

V: TRBV5-1
J: TRBJ2-1
size: few
CDR3: ASTPGTSGSGEQF

V: TRBV7-3
J: TRBJ2-3
size: NA
CDR3: ASSLTPGRADTQY

V: TRBV5-1
J: TRBJ2-1
size: NA
CDR3: ASRRSGTSGVNEQF

V: TRBV19
J: TRBJ2-5
size: NA
CDR3: ASTQRASGYQETQY

V: TRBV12-5
J: TRBJ2-5
size: NA
CDR3: ASGPDHTRLY

V: TRBV27
J: TRBJ1-4
size: NA
CDR3: ASSVTGTGNREKLF

V: TRBV7-9
J: TRBJ2-3
size: NA
CDR3: ASMERESPDTQY

V: TRBV27
J: TRBJ2-1
size: NA
CDR3: ASSFRSGAYNEQF

V: TRBV28
J: TRBJ1-4
size: NA
CDR3: ASTRGLDEKLF

V: TRBV2
J: TRBJ2-5
size: NA
CDR3: ASKLGIQETQY

V: TRBV21-1
J: TRBJ2-1
size: NA
CDR3: ASKSGRAESEQF